A selection of T cell receptor beta chains follows, all from one sample in a study of spatial heterogeneity in lung cancer. Using its own MiXCR run on the 5' RACE reads, TCRdb lists one record per CDR3 protein. This sample has more than 95,000 distinct CDR3 sequences, with 9% to 15% found just once. The sample here was PBMCs, taken at follow-up. Source of these receptors: a male donor with early-stage non-small cell lung cancer. CDR3s include the opening cysteine and the closing phenylalanine or tryptophan. The order of the fields is J gene, D gene, clone size, V gene, CDR3 DNA, CDR3 protein. A D gene is named only where the DNA matches it firmly. Size tells how often a clone was seen (once, few, many) or the class of an expanded clone, and some rows leave it out.

>TRBJ2-1|TRBD2|NA|TRBV25-1
TGTGCCAGCAGACTAGCGGGGGGAAGCTCCTACAATGAGCAGTTCTTC
CASRLAGGSSYNEQFF
>TRBJ1-1|NA|few|TRBV7-2
TGTGCCAGCAGCTTTCAGAACACTGAAGCTTTCTTT
CASSFQNTEAFF
>TRBJ1-6|NA|NA|TRBV4-1
TGCGCCAGCAGCCAATGGGGGGACAATTCACCCCTCCACTTT
CASSQWGDNSPLHF
>TRBJ1-1|NA|NA|TRBV5-1
TGCGCCAGCAGCCTCGACTACCTCAACACTGAAGCTTTCTTT
CASSLDYLNTEAFF
>TRBJ1-5|NA|few|TRBV24-1
TGTGCCACCAGTGATCCCCAGGCGAGGGGGAATCAGCCCCAGCATTTT
CATSDPQARGNQPQHF
>TRBJ1-1|NA|NA|TRBV11-2
TGTGCCAGCAGCTTAGGTAGAGACACTGAAGCTTTCTTT
CASSLGRDTEAFF
>TRBJ2-2|TRBD1|NA|TRBV20-1
TGCAGTGCTAGATTACAGGGGGCGGGCACCGGGGAGCTGTTTTTT
CSARLQGAGTGELFF
>TRBJ2-3|NA|few|TRBV15
TGTGCCACCAGCAGAGATCACCAGGGGAGCGATACGCAGTATTTT
CATSRDHQGSDTQYF
>TRBJ2-4|NA|few|TRBV9
TGTGCCAGCAGCGTAGGGGTGGGTCCAGGACTAGCCAAAAACATTCAGTACTTC
CASSVGVGPGLAKNIQYF
>TRBJ2-5|TRBD1|NA|TRBV7-9
TGTGCCAGCAGTTCGGGACAGGGGGTGACCCAGTACTTC
CASSSGQGVTQYF
>TRBJ1-1|NA|few|TRBV7-2
TGTGCCAGCAGCTCGTGGTTGGGGAACACTGAAGCTTTCTTT
CASSSWLGNTEAFF
>TRBJ1-1|TRBD1|many|TRBV24-1
TGTGCCACCTTCCGGGACAGGGGGAACACTGAAGCTTTCTTT
CATFRDRGNTEAFF
>TRBJ1-5|NA|many|TRBV28
TGTGCCAGCAAACCCCGGGCCTCGGAGAGTCAGCCCCAGCATTTT
CASKPRASESQPQHF
>TRBJ1-1|NA|few|TRBV5-1
TGCGCCAGCAGCTTGGACAGGGCGGACACTGAAGCTTTCTTT
CASSLDRADTEAFF
>TRBJ2-1|TRBD2|NA|TRBV5-1
TGCGCCAGCAGGACTAGCGGGGGCCCGAGGAATGAGCAGTTCTTC
CASRTSGGPRNEQFF
>TRBJ2-5|NA|once|TRBV7-7
TGTGCTAGCAGCTTAGAACCGGAGGGGGAGACCCAGTACTTC
CASSLEPEGETQYF
>TRBJ2-7|TRBD1|many|TRBV5-1
TGTGCCAGCAGCTCGACAGGGGTTTACGAGCAGTACTTC
CASSSTGVYEQYF
>TRBJ2-5|TRBD1|few|TRBV2
TGTGCCAGCAGCTTCTCGACAGGGGTAGAAGAGACCCAGTACTTC
CASSFSTGVEETQYF
>TRBJ1-2|TRBD1|NA|TRBV10-2
TGCGCCAGCAGTTCCGGACAGGGGGCGACTAACTATGGCTACACCTTC
CASSSGQGATNYGYTF
>TRBJ2-2|NA|NA|TRBV7-7
TGTGCTAGCAGCTCCCCAGGGTCCGGGGAGCTGTTTTTT
CASSSPGSGELFF
>TRBJ1-2|TRBD1|NA|TRBV6-5
TGTGCCAGCAGTTACGGACAGGGACGCTATGGCTACACCTTC
CASSYGQGRYGYTF
>TRBJ2-6|TRBD1|few|TRBV28
TGTGCCAGCAGACAGGGGTACGGGGCCAACGTCCTGACTTTC
CASRQGYGANVLTF
>TRBJ2-6|NA|many|TRBV3-1
TGTGCCAGCAGCCAGGGCTTCTCTGGGGCCAACGTCCTGACTTTC
CASSQGFSGANVLTF
>TRBJ2-3|NA|NA|TRBV27
TGTGCCAGCAGTTTATCGAGGGCAGATACGCAGTATTTT
CASSLSRADTQYF
>TRBJ2-1|NA|many|TRBV7-2
TGTGCCAGCAGCTTAGCCAGGGCGCGGGGTGAGCAGTTCTTC
CASSLARARGEQFF
>TRBJ2-5|NA|few|TRBV9
TGTGCCAGCAGCGACGTCCAAGAGACCCAGTACTTC
CASSDVQETQYF
>TRBJ2-7|NA|NA|TRBV2
TGTGCCAGCACACCTCTTGTAACGGCGGAGCAGTACTTC
CASTPLVTAEQYF
>TRBJ2-6|NA|NA|TRBV20-1
TGCAGTGCTAGACCTGAGGGACACCACTCTGGGGCCAACGTCCTGACTTTC
CSARPEGHHSGANVLTF
>TRBJ1-1|NA|few|TRBV28
TGTGCCAGCAATTCTGGACAGAACACTGAAGCTTTCTTT
CASNSGQNTEAFF
>TRBJ1-2|NA|many|TRBV2
TGTGCCAGCAGTGAAGATCCTAACTATGGCTACACCTTC
CASSEDPNYGYTF
>TRBJ2-3|NA|few|TRBV5-1
TGCGCCAGCAGCGTGAGGGGGGGAGATACGCAGTATTTT
CASSVRGGDTQYF